This T cell receptor (beta chain) is drawn from a study of CD8+CD57+ T cells in acquired aplastic anemia. About the research overall: Isolated CD4+ and CD8+ cells, once sorted, yielded DNA averaging roughly 3.4 ug.

Template material for TCR beta VDJ and CDR3 profiling consisted of genomic DNA. TCRdb re-derived calls from the reads in MiXCR, one entry per CDR3 protein. The sample contains around 180,000 distinct CDR3 sequences, 64% of which appear only once. The CDR3 totals 16 residues. Germline V gene sequence: CDR1 SGHTA, CDR2 FQGNSA. Trimming pared 2 bases from V and 7 bases from J, leaving 17 bases between. Study outcomes and limitations: Patients and controls shared under 35 CD8+ CDR3 sequences, which appeared highly expressed in patients and within their immunodominant clones.

This clonotype showed up many times. What it recognizes is unknown. Sequencing was done on a sample of sorted CD4+, CD8+, or CD8+CD57+ T cells (not recorded which) from PBMCs. The clonotype was recovered from a human donor with severe aplastic anemia or a healthy control (not recorded which). The chain joins TRBV7-2 to TRBJ2-2; the D gene is possibly TRBD1 (6 bases). CDR3 nucleotide sequence: TGTGCCAGCAGCTTAATGTCAGGGGATTACGGCGGGGAGCTGTTTTTT. Translation gives CASSLMSGDYGGELFF.